These T cell receptor beta chains were read from a single sample in a study of blood T cell repertoires in COVID-19. Only in-frame clones appear in the TCRdb table, and some are missing; sequencing was by immunoSEQ multiplex PCR. The top ten hold more than 25% of the sample, which has tens of thousands of clones, roughly 85% seen once. Source material: peripheral blood. The receptors were sampled from a man aged 60 to 69 with active or convalescent COVID-19. The CDR3 runs from the conserved cysteine through the conserved F or W. D genes are given only for firm matches. Part of the rows lack a size; the others show once, few, many or a class for expanded clones.

>NA|TRBD2|TRBV5-1|TRBJ2-1
TGCGCCAGCTCGAGCGGGACCTACAATGAGCAGTTCTTC
CASSSGTYNEQFF
>NA|NA|TRBV4-2|TRBJ1-2
TGTGCCAGCAGCCGTGGTGGGGACAATGGCTACACCTTC
CASSRGGDNGYTF
>once|TRBD1|TRBV3-1/TRBV3-2|TRBJ2-7
TGTGCCAGCAGCCAGGGACAGGGACCCTACGAGCAGTACTTC
CASSQGQGPYEQYF
>NA|NA|TRBV6-5|TRBJ2-2
TGTGCCAGCAGTTATTTCTCTGACACCGGGGAGCTGTTTTTT
CASSYFSDTGELFF
>NA|NA|TRBV2|TRBJ2-7
TGTGCCAGCACAGGACAGCCCTACGAGCAGTACTTC
CASTGQPYEQYF
>NA|TRBD1|TRBV5-4|TRBJ1-4
TGTGCCAGCAGCTCACGGACAGGGGGCATTAATGAAAAACTGTTTTTT
CASSSRTGGINEKLFF
>NA|NA|TRBV5-5|TRBJ1-5
TGTGCCAGCAGCTTGTGGGCAGGGGATCAGCCCCAGCATTTT
CASSLWAGDQPQHF
>NA|TRBD1|TRBV19|TRBJ1-4
TGTGCCAGTAGCCCCGGGGACAGCACTAATGAAAAACTGTTTTTT
CASSPGDSTNEKLFF
>few|NA|TRBV6-5|TRBJ1-2
TGTGCCAGCAGTCCCGACGGAGCTAACTATGGCTACACCTTC
CASSPDGANYGYTF
>once|NA|TRBV5-1|TRBJ1-6
TGCGCCAGCAGTGAGGGATCCTATAATTCACCCCTCCACTTT
CASSEGSYNSPLHF